Each of the 32 T cell receptor beta chains below was sequenced from the same sample in a study of blood T cells in healthy people across ages. Combining a sample-barcoded 5' primer with a J-beta primer mix, a second PCR ran for roughly 6 to 11 cycles. TCRdb recomputed calls from the 5' RACE reads with MiXCR, one row per CDR3 protein. Counted here are 650,000 to 800,000 distinct CDR3 sequences, approximately 48% occurring once; the ten biggest clones make up roughly 19%. Material for sequencing was blood. These receptors were collected from a man aged 60-69 years in good health.

The rearrangement links TRBV6-5 to TRBJ1-6; perhaps TRBD1 as D (6 bases). Germline CDR1 is MNHEY and CDR2 is SVGAGI. This CDR3 is built from 15 residues. Deletions cut 2 bases from V and 10 bases from J, with 15 bases between. CDR3 region: CASSYGTPSYSPLHF. CDR3 DNA: TGTGCCAGCAGTTACGGGACACCAAGCTACTCACCCCTCCACTTT.

V usage is TRBV7-2 and J usage is TRBJ1-1; 7 bases fit TRBD1. CDR3 length equals 14 residues. Germline V lookup: CDR1 SGHTA, CDR2 FQGNSA. The junction had 6 bases not matched to a gene; V was cut back by 7 bases and J by 1 base. The CDR3 DNA follows: TGTGCCAGCACCGCTGAGGGGGCGAACACTGAAGCTTTCTTT. This encodes CASTAEGANTEAFF. Based on the CDR3 plus reference TRBV7-2 and TRBJ1-1, the full variable domain is GAGVSQSPSNKVTEKGKDVELRCDPISGHTALYWYRQSLGQGLEFLIYFQGNSAPDKSGLPSDRFSAERTGGSVSTLTIQRTQQEDSAVYLCASTAEGANTEAFFGQGTRLTVV.

The chain carries TRBV3-1 and TRBJ1-6, with TRBD1 matching 9 bases. This CDR3 region has 19 residues. Germline CDR1 and CDR2: LGHDT and YNNKEL (reference sequence). Trimming at V came to 2 bases and at J to 5 bases, leaving 13 bases not matched to a gene. CDR3 protein: CASSQTGTGFLLNNSPLHF. For the CDR3, the DNA is TGTGCCAGCAGCCAAACCGGGACAGGGTTTCTACTGAATAATTCACCCCTCCACTTT.

Only a few counts were recorded for this clonotype. V gene TRBV7-2 combines with J gene TRBJ2-3; D gene uncertain. The germline V and J ends were trimmed by 2 bases and 6 bases, with 15 bases remaining between them. Germline V gives CDR1 SGHTA, CDR2 FQGNSA. The CDR3 loop spans 15 amino acids. DNA for the CDR3: TGTGCCAGCAGCTTAAGGGCCAGGCTGGGGGATACGCAGTATTTT. Its translation: CASSLRARLGDTQYF.

The sample holds a few counts of this clonotype. The chain employs TRBV30 and TRBJ2-5, with a tentative D call TRBD1 (5 bases). CDR1 and CDR2 from the germline V gene are GTSNPN and SVGIG (reference sequence). CDR3 length equals 13 residues. V lost 0 bases to trimming and J lost 7 bases, with 12 bases between them. CDR3 amino acids: CAWSVKGWGTQYF. In DNA form, the CDR3 reads TGTGCCTGGAGTGTAAAGGGGTGGGGGACCCAGTACTTC. The variable domain in full, completed from reference TRBV30 and TRBJ2-5, reads SQTIHQWPATLVQPVGSPLSLECTVEGTSNPNLYWYRQAAGRGLQLLFYSVGIGQISSEVPQNLSASRPQDRQFILSSKKLLLSDSGFYLCAWSVKGWGTQYFGPGTRLLVL.

The V call is TRBV9, the J call TRBJ2-7; the match to TRBD2 covers 7 bases. Per the germline V gene, CDR1 is SGDLS and CDR2 is YYNGEE. The V gene end was trimmed by 0 bases and the J gene end by 1 base; junction bases not matched to a gene: 4. CDR3 size: 15 residues. This CDR3 is CASSVGGRGSYEQYF. The CDR3 DNA sequence: TGTGCCAGCAGCGTAGGTGGGCGGGGGTCCTACGAGCAGTACTTC.

The chain has TRBV27 and TRBJ2-1; D unclear. The germline gives CDR1 MNHEY, CDR2 SMNVEV (reference sequence). This CDR3 comprises 16 residues. V lost 2 bases to trimming and J lost 4 bases, with 15 bases between them. CDR3 residues: CASSLHGSTIYNEQFF. CDR3 nucleotides: TGTGCCAGCAGTTTACATGGATCTACTATATACAATGAGCAGTTCTTC.

This clonotype was detected only a few times. The genes are TRBV4-3 and TRBJ2-4, with 11 bases matching TRBD2. TRBJ2-5 matches the DNA end more closely, so the J call is doubtful. CDR1 and CDR2 from the germline V gene are LGHNA and YSLEER. The CDR3 length is 15 residues. CDR3 residues: CASSQDLAGGKTQYF. CDR3 coding DNA: TGCGCCAGCAGCCAAGATTTAGCGGGGGGGAAGACCCAGTACTTC.

On this clonotype: One end of the junction varies from germline; a read error may be responsible. J is TRBJ1-1 and V is TRBV29-1, with TRBD1 identical over 7 bases. Germline V lookup: CDR1 SQVTM, CDR2 ANQGSEA. The CDR3 is 15 amino acids. The CDR3 spells CGVTGRMRESTEAFF. CDR3 sequence (DNA): TGCGGCGTGACAGGGAGGATGCGTGAATCCACTGAAGCTTTCTTT.

The chain has TRBV7-9 and TRBJ2-1; 10 bases line up with TRBD2. CDR1 is SEHNR and CDR2 is FQNEAQ in the germline V gene (reference sequence). V shed 5 bases, J shed 7 bases, and the junction held 8 bases outside the gene matches. The CDR3 totals 15 residues. The CDR3 here is CASSETSGALNEQFF. The DNA of the CDR3 is TGTGCCAGCAGCGAAACTAGCGGGGCATTGAATGAGCAGTTCTTC.

This clonotype occurred many times. This chain joins TRBV20-1 and TRBJ1-1; D is possibly TRBD1 (5 bases). Between the trimmed V and J ends, which lost 2 bases and 7 bases, there was a span of 11 bases. The CDR3 consists of 12 residues. Germline lookup yields CDR1 DFQATT and CDR2 SNEGSKA (reference sequence). DNA of the CDR3: TGCAGTGCTAGAAGGGGCTCGGATGAAGCTTTCTTT. It specifies CSARRGSDEAFF.

This clonotype was observed a single time. The chain links TRBV7-9 to TRBJ2-7; unclear D gene. The V gene's germline CDR1 is SEHNR and CDR2 FQNEAQ (reference sequence). This CDR3 is 12 amino acids long. Trimming removed 2 bases at V and 6 bases at J, with 8 bases between. Here the CDR3 DNA reads TGTGCCAGCAGCTTAACTGAGGTCGAGCAGTACTTC. Translation: CASSLTEVEQYF. The complete variable domain, with remaining parts taken from reference TRBV7-9 and TRBJ2-7, reads DTGVSQNPRHKITKRGQNVTFRCDPISEHNRLYWYRQTLGQGPEFLTYFQNEAQLEKSRLLSDRFSAERPKGSFSTLEIQRTEQGDSAMYLCASSLTEVEQYFGPGTRLTVT.

This clonotype was observed at least ten times. This chain connects TRBV12-3 or TRBV12-4 to TRBJ2-4; 14 bases align to TRBD2. This CDR3 region has 20 residues. J gave up 4 bases and V 5 bases, and 16 bases lay outside the gene matches. The CDR3 reads CASSPHATSGGAGMKNIQYF. Written as DNA, the CDR3 is TGTGCCAGCAGTCCTCACGCGACTAGCGGGGGGGCCGGTATGAAAAACATTCAGTACTTC.

CDR3: CATSDTTRGWRGGGDTQYF. The CDR3 coding sequence is TGTGCCACCAGTGATACTACTAGGGGATGGCGGGGCGGCGGAGATACGCAGTATTTT. The rearrangement links TRBV24-1 to TRBJ2-3, with D tentatively TRBD2 (6 bases). With 3 bases removed from V and 5 bases from J, the gap between germline ends came to 26 bases. The germline V gene encodes CDR1 KGHDR and CDR2 SFDVKD. This CDR3 contains 19 residues.

The V gene is TRBV2, the J gene TRBJ2-1; D is unclear. The germline V gene has CDR1 SNHLY and CDR2 FYNNEI. Trimming took off 7 bases at V and 6 bases at J, with 13 bases between the two ends. CDR3 length: 13 residues. The CDR3 DNA is TGTGCCAGCAAAGATGGTACCGGCAATGAGCAGTTCTTC. Its translation: CASKDGTGNEQFF.

The sample holds a few counts of this clonotype. The rearrangement links TRBV12-3 or TRBV12-4 to TRBJ2-7; 12 nucleotides align to TRBD2. With V trimmed by 4 bases and J by 0 bases, 13 bases remained unmatched. The length of the CDR3 is 19 residues. This CDR3 is CASSYLAGTSGPSSYEQYF. The CDR3 DNA reads as TGTGCCAGCAGTTACCTAGCCGGGACTAGCGGGCCTAGCTCCTACGAGCAGTACTTC.

The V call is TRBV12-3 or TRBV12-4, the J call TRBJ1-4; the match to TRBD1 covers 9 bases. This CDR3 contains 15 residues. The trim removed 6 bases at V and 7 bases at J, leaving 9 bases unmatched. CDR3 sequence: CASSPGTGYLEKLFF. The CDR3 coding sequence is TGTGCCAGCAGCCCTGGGACAGGGTACCTTGAAAAACTGTTTTTT.

The rearrangement joins TRBV5-1 to TRBJ2-5; possible D gene TRBD1, 6 bases. Trimming shortened V by 3 bases and J by 1 base, and 13 bases separated the two germline ends. CDR1 and CDR2 from the germline V gene are SGHRS and YFSETQ. The CDR3 sequence is 15 residues long. The CDR3 region is CASSSLGQFQETQYF. Here the CDR3 DNA reads TGCGCCAGCAGCTCCCTAGGACAGTTCCAAGAGACCCAGTACTTC.

This clonotype came up a few times. This rearrangement joins TRBV25-1 to TRBJ2-7; 8 bases are shared with TRBD1. Trimming took 4 bases from V and 7 from J; bases not matched to a gene: 3. The germline V gene encodes CDR1 MGHDK and CDR2 SYGVNS. This CDR3 region has 12 residues. The CDR3, as DNA: TGTGCCAGCAGTGGAGACAGGGGAGAGCAGTACTTC. This gives the protein CASSGDRGEQYF.

The CDR3 region has the DNA TGTGCCAGCAGCCAAGGCCTTGGGGGATACGAGCAGTACTTC. Its protein is CASSQGLGGYEQYF. V and J are TRBV4-2 and TRBJ2-7, with D perhaps TRBD1 or TRBD2 (5 bases each). The CDR3 runs to 14 residues. V lost 1 base and J lost 4, with 11 bases in between. Germline V gene data show CDR1 as LGHNA and CDR2 as YNFKEQ.

This clonotype occurred a few times. The chain uses TRBV3-1 and TRBJ1-2; a weak D match, TRBD1 (6 bases). Per the germline V gene, CDR1 is LGHDT and CDR2 is YNNKEL (reference sequence). Trimming cost V 2 bases and J 5 bases, with 12 bases left between them. The CDR3 is made up of 14 amino acids. The CDR3 DNA sequence: TGTGCCAGCAGCCAACAACAGGGAGGGTATGGCTACACCTTC. It is translated as CASSQQQGGYGYTF. Variable domain in full (rest from reference TRBV3-1 and TRBJ1-2): DTAVSQTPKYLVTQMGNDKSIKCEQNLGHDTMYWYKQDSKKFLKIMFSYNNKELIINETVPNRFSPKSPDKAHLNLHINSLELGDSAVYFCASSQQQGGYGYTFGSGTRLTVV.

This clonotype was picked up a small number of times. The chain couples TRBV6-5 to TRBJ2-1; D may be TRBD2 (6 bases). The length of the CDR3 is 17 residues. In germline, CDR1 is MNHEY, CDR2 SVGAGI. V lost 3 bases and J lost 0, with 15 bases in between. The CDR3 protein is CASSYYPRGSSYNEQFF. The CDR3, as DNA: TGTGCCAGCAGTTATTACCCGCGGGGAAGCTCCTACAATGAGCAGTTCTTC.

The chain joins TRBV9 to TRBJ2-5; D is ambiguous. The closer fit of TRBJ2-7 to the DNA end suggests the J call may be wrong. Germline lookup yields CDR1 SGDLS and CDR2 YYNGEE. CDR3 length: 15 residues. This chain's CDR3 is CASSRNEGRLFEQYF. Here the CDR3 DNA reads TGTGCCAGCAGCAGAAACGAAGGCAGGCTGTTCGAGCAGTACTTC.

This clonotype showed up just a few times. The chain joins TRBV7-2 to TRBJ2-7; D gene ambiguous. This CDR3 region has 13 residues. Per germline, CDR1 SGHTA and CDR2 FQGNSA. Deletions cut 3 bases from V and 4 bases from J, with 10 bases between. The CDR3 nucleotides are TGTGCCAGCAGCTTCATGGGCAATTACGAGCAGTACTTC. It codes for CASSFMGNYEQYF.

This clonotype was recorded a few times. This rearrangement joins TRBV29-1 to TRBJ2-7; no clear D gene. Deletions cut 4 bases from V and 4 bases from J, with 8 bases between. Germline V gene lookup returns CDR1 SQVTM and CDR2 ANQGSEA. This CDR3 region has 11 residues. This chain's CDR3 is CSVGNSYEQYF. The CDR3 DNA reads as TGCAGCGTTGGTAATTCGTACGAGCAGTACTTC.

The rearrangement uses TRBV29-1 and TRBJ1-5; D perhaps matches TRBD1 (5 bases). Per the germline V gene, CDR1 is SQVTM and CDR2 is ANQGSEA. This CDR3 is built from 13 residues. Trimming took off 7 bases at V and 9 bases at J, with 19 bases between the two ends. CDR3: CSAAWGFERPQHF. The CDR3 nucleotides are TGCAGCGCAGCCTGGGGCTTTGAACGGCCCCAGCATTTT. The complete variable domain, with remaining parts taken from reference TRBV29-1 and TRBJ1-5, reads SAVISQKPSRDICQRGTSLTIQCQVDSQVTMMFWYRQQPGQSLTLIATANQGSEATYESGFVIDKFPISRPNLTFSTLTVSNMSPEDSSIYLCSAAWGFERPQHFGDGTRLSIL.

This clonotype was detected only a few times. The J gene is TRBJ2-7, the V gene TRBV29-1; 10 positions match TRBD1. Germline V CDR1 and CDR2: SQVTM, ANQGSEA. CDR3 size: 13 residues. V lost 6 bases, J lost 2 bases, and 4 bases stayed unmatched. The DNA of the CDR3 is TGCAGCGTCGCCGGGACAGGGGCCTACGAGCAGTACTTC. Amino acids: CSVAGTGAYEQYF.

This clonotype came up a few times. The chain joins TRBV7-3 to TRBJ2-6, with 7 bases that match TRBD2. V trimming: 2 bases; J trimming: 0 bases; junction bases outside the gene matches: 10. Germline CDR1 SGHTA, CDR2 FQGTGA. The CDR3 loop spans 19 amino acids. For the CDR3, the DNA is TGTGCCAGCAGCTTACGCGGGGGACCGCGAAGCTCTGGGGCCAACGTCCTGACTTTC. It translates to CASSLRGGPRSSGANVLTF. The whole variable domain, remainder taken from reference TRBV7-3 and TRBJ2-6, is GAGVSQTPSNKVTEKGKYVELRCDPISGHTALYWYRQSLGQGPEFLIYFQGTGAADDSGLPNDRFFAVRPEGSVSTLKIQRTERGDSAVYLCASSLRGGPRSSGANVLTFGAGSRLTVL.

This chain links TRBV12-3 or TRBV12-4 with TRBJ1-6; possibly TRBD1 for D (5 bases). The CDR3 totals 16 residues. Deletions cut 5 bases from V and 6 bases from J, with 17 bases between. CDR3 residues: CASSRSGATLNSPLHF. The CDR3, as DNA: TGTGCCAGCAGTAGATCCGGGGCCACCCTTAATTCACCCCTCCACTTT.

The chain has TRBV29-1 and TRBJ1-2; D gene uncertain. With 7 bases removed from V and 5 bases from J, the gap between germline ends came to 17 bases. CDR1 SQVTM and CDR2 ANQGSEA come from the germline V gene. This CDR3 has 13 residues. CDR3 sequence: CSASVGRTYGYTF. The CDR3 DNA sequence: TGCAGCGCCTCAGTTGGCAGAACTTATGGCTACACCTTC.

This chain connects TRBV7-6 to TRBJ1-4; possibly TRBD1 for D (5 bases). This CDR3 contains 14 residues. V was pared by 5 bases and J by 8 bases, with 15 bases between. In germline, CDR1 is SGHVS, CDR2 FNYEAQ. The CDR3 is CASSQGGTPEKLFF. The CDR3 DNA is TGTGCCAGCAGCCAGGGAGGGACGCCAGAAAAACTGTTTTTT.

V and J are TRBV12-3 or TRBV12-4 and TRBJ1-5; a weak D match, TRBD1 (6 bases). Deletions cut 4 bases from V and 7 bases from J, with 11 bases between. The CDR3 runs 13 residues. DNA for the CDR3: TGTGCCAGCAGTTCCCAGGGGTTCCAGCCCCAGCATTTT. As protein: CASSSQGFQPQHF.